These 10 T cell receptor beta chains were all obtained from the same sample, sequenced in a study of blood T cell repertoires in COVID-19. Using immunoSEQ multiplex PCR, the repertoire was profiled, and TCRdb retains in-frame clones only, with some absent. The data hold a few hundred thousand clones, with approximately 88% observed a single time. The sequencing input was PBMCs or T cells enriched from blood (not recorded which). These receptors all stem from a woman aged 40 to 55 who had recovered from COVID-19.

This clone was picked up one time. This chain connects TRBV7-8 to TRBJ2-3; no clear D. The CDR3 is 12 amino acids. Trimming removed 5 bases from V and 2 bases from J, with 5 bases in between. Germline values: CDR1 SGHVS, CDR2 FQNEAQ. The CDR3 protein is CASSRYTDTQYF. CDR3 coding DNA: TGTGCCAGCAGCCGCTACACAGATACGCAGTATTTT.

The chain links TRBV5-8 to TRBJ2-4; no clear D. V lost 4 bases and J 1 base, leaving 6 bases between the germline ends. CDR3 length equals 13 residues. Germline-derived CDR1 and CDR2 are SGHTS and YDEGEE. The CDR3 reads CASSSVAKNIQYF. As DNA, the CDR3 is TGTGCCAGCAGCAGCGTCGCCAAAAACATTCAGTACTTC.

The chain has TRBV7-8 and TRBJ1-5; the D is unclear. The V gene lost 1 base and the J gene lost 7 bases, with 8 bases spanning the gap. This CDR3 comprises 13 residues. From germline, CDR1 is SGHVS and CDR2 FQNEAQ. The CDR3: CASSLGEGQPQHF. CDR3 nucleotide sequence: TGTGCCAGCAGCTTAGGTGAGGGACAGCCCCAGCATTTT.

V and J are TRBV28 and TRBJ2-5, with a possible D match to TRBD2 (5 bases). CDR3 length: 14 amino acids. With 6 bases removed from V and 5 bases from J, the gap between germline ends came to 16 bases. Germline CDR1 is MDHEN and CDR2 is SYDVKM. The CDR3 loop is CASRARGGGETQYF. CDR3 sequence (DNA): TGTGCCAGCAGGGCCCGAGGAGGCGGGGAGACCCAGTACTTC.

This chain uses TRBV3-1 (or the pseudogene TRBV3-2) with TRBJ2-7; 11 bases line up with TRBD2. This CDR3 is 17 amino acids long. Germline assignment: CDR1 LGHDT and CDR2 YNNKEL (reference sequence). The ends lost 0 bases at V and 4 bases at J; junction bases unmatched: 8. The CDR3 region is CASSQDRGTSGSYEQYF. The CDR3 nucleotides are TGTGCCAGCAGCCAAGATAGGGGGACTAGCGGCAGTTACGAGCAGTACTTC.

The chain uses TRBV4-2 and TRBJ2-2, with D possibly matching TRBD2 (6 bases). Per the germline V gene, CDR1 is LGHNA and CDR2 is YNFKEQ. This CDR3 is built from 15 residues. Trimming removed 1 base at V and 2 bases at J, with 8 bases between. CDR3 DNA: TGTGCCAGCAGCCAAGCGGGAGAAAACACCGGGGAGCTGTTTTTT. Translation gives CASSQAGENTGELFF.

This chain uses TRBV7-2 with TRBJ1-4; D is ambiguous. Between the trimmed V and J ends, which lost 5 bases and 13 bases, there was a span of 17 bases. This CDR3 has 13 residues. The V gene's germline CDR1 is SGHTA and CDR2 FQGNSA. The CDR3 sequence: CASSPTAHLPLFF. CDR3 sequence (DNA): TGTGCCAGCAGCCCCACCGCGCATCTTCCACTGTTTTTT.

The chain recombines TRBV7-2 with TRBJ2-1; D call uncertain. The CDR3 contains 11 residues. Germline loops: CDR1 SGHTA, CDR2 FQGNSA. The germline V and J ends were trimmed by 5 bases and 3 bases, with 2 bases remaining between them. CDR3 nucleotides: TGTGCCAGCAGCCGCTACAATGAGCAGTTCTTC. It yields the protein CASSRYNEQFF.

V is TRBV7-3 and J is TRBJ2-1, with 10 bases lining up with TRBD2. This CDR3 has 15 residues. Germline V gene sequence: CDR1 SGHTA, CDR2 FQGTGA. V dropped 6 bases and J dropped 7; count of bases not matched to a gene: 9. CDR3 DNA sequence: TGTGCCAGCAGTTACGGACTAGCGGAGTTTAATGAGCAGTTCTTC. Amino acids: CASSYGLAEFNEQFF.

This sequence joins TRBV7-2 and TRBJ2-1; tentative D call: TRBD2 (6 bases). Germline assignment: CDR1 SGHTA and CDR2 FQGNSA. V lost 2 bases, J lost 6 bases, and 17 bases lay in between. This CDR3 region has 16 residues. CDR3 coding DNA: TGTGCCAGCAGCTTAACGTATATAGGGGAGGTCAATGAGCAGTTCTTC. Translated, it gives CASSLTYIGEVNEQFF.